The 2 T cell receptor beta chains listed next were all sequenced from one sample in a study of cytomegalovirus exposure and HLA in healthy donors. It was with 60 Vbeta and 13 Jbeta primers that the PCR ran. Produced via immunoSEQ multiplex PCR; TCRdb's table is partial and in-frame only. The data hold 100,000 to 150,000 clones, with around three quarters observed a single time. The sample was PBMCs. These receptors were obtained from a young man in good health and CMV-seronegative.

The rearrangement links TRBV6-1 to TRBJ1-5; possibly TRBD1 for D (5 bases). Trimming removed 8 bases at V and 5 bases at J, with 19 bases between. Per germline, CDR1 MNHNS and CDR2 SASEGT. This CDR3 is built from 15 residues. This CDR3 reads CASSGGRAGDQPQHF. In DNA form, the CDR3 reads TGTGCCAGCTCTGGGGGGAGAGCCGGCGATCAGCCCCAGCATTTT.

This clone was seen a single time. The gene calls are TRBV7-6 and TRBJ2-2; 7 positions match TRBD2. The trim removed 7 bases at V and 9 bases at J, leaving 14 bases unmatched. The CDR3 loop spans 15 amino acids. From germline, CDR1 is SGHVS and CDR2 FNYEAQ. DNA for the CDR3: TGTGCCAGCAAAGGGACGGGAGGCGGTGTCCGGGAGCTGTTTTTT. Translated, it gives CASKGTGGGVRELFF. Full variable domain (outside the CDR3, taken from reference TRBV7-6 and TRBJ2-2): GAGVSQSPRYKVTKRGQDVALRCDPISGHVSLYWYRQALGQGPEFLTYFNYEAQQDKSGLPNDRFSAERPEGSISTLTIQRTEQRDSAMYRCASKGTGGGVRELFFGEGSRLTVL.